The clone carrying this T cell receptor beta chain appeared a few times. The record originates from a study of cytomegalovirus exposure and HLA in healthy donors. The CDR3 sequence is 11 residues long. Per germline, CDR1 LGHNA and CDR2 YNFKEQ. V lost 0 bases and J 14 bases, leaving 5 bases between the germline ends. The PCR contained 60 Vbeta and 13 Jbeta primers. Assay used: immunoSEQ multiplex PCR; TCRdb lists only in-frame clones, some missing. This sample yields around 160,000 clones, of which approximately 73% are seen a single time; 1.5% to 2% belongs to the top ten. This TCR derives from a woman between 18 and 29 years old in good health and CMV-seronegative. Sequencing was carried out using PBMCs. The chain carries TRBV4-2 and TRBJ1-6; D unclear. The CDR3 here is CASSQDRSLHF. CDR3 nucleotides: TGTGCCAGCAGCCAAGATCGGTCCCTCCACTTT.